One sample yielded the 14 T cell receptor beta chains listed below, sequenced in a study of regulatory T cells in long-lasting Graves disease. Time point denoted: newly diagnosed GD, antithyroid drugs for less than 3 months. PBMC-derived RNA was used for the TCR library. To make TCR beta libraries, researchers used iRepertoire HTBI primers and Arm-PCR of CDR3 regions. MiXCR, applied by TCRdb to the multiplex PCR reads, yields one record per CDR3 protein. The sample includes approximately 350,000 distinct CDR3 sequences, approximately 15% seen only once; the top ten take 25% to 30%. These data also formed part of another study, on T cells in Graves' hyperthyroidism and ophthalmopathy.

The material was peripheral blood mononuclear cells (PBMCs), obtained at new diagnosis, from a patient treated with antithyroid drugs. Source of these receptors: a man aged 35 to 55 with Graves disease.

The chain is built from TRBV7-2 and TRBJ2-1; D is possibly TRBD1 (5 bases). Germline assignment: CDR1 SGHTA and CDR2 FQGNSA. The CDR3 runs to 15 residues. V dropped 3 bases and J dropped 2 bases, with 11 bases sitting between them. CDR3 nucleotides: TGTGCCAGCAGCTTCAAAAGGGGCCCCTACAATGAGCAGTTCTTC. Translation gives CASSFKRGPYNEQFF.

Details on this clonotype: This is likely an artifact of a read error, given a far larger clone one base away. The chain links TRBV12-3 or TRBV12-4 to TRBJ1-1; D is unclear. The CDR3 consists of 13 residues. CDR3 bases: TGTGCCGGCAGCCGAATACAGCCGACTGAAGCTTTCTTT. Amino acids: CAGSRIQPTEAFF.

This clonotype has a count of ten or more. V and J are TRBV20-1 and TRBJ2-5, with 11 bases aligning to TRBD2. V gave up 3 bases and J gave up 9 bases; unmatched junction bases: 9. Germline V gives CDR1 DFQATT, CDR2 SNEGSKA (reference sequence). CDR3 length: 14 amino acids. The CDR3 nucleotides read TGCAGTGCTAGTTCCTTACTAGCGGGGGAGTCCCAGTACTTC. Its translation: CSASSLLAGESQYF.

This chain uses TRBV7-2 with TRBJ1-4; 11 nucleotides align to TRBD1. This CDR3 contains 16 residues. From germline, CDR1 is SGHTA and CDR2 FQGNSA. With V trimmed by 0 bases and J by 10 bases, 7 bases remained unmatched. CDR3: CASSLAYGTGGGKLFF. CDR3 bases: TGTGCCAGCAGCTTAGCGTATGGGACAGGGGGTGGAAAACTGTTTTTT.

This clonotype was counted only a few times. A far larger clone lies a single base away; this is likely a read error. The CDR3 spells CASQDLAYNEQFF. The CDR3 DNA reads as TGTGCCAGCCAGGACCTGGCCTACAATGAGCAGTTCTTC. The chain is built from TRBV12-3 or TRBV12-4 and TRBJ2-5, with D uncertain. The end of the DNA aligns better with TRBJ2-1, so the J call may be wrong. The CDR3 is made up of 13 amino acids.

This clonotype was seen repeatedly, ten times or more. The chain employs TRBV5-5 and TRBJ1-4; 8 bases are shared with TRBD1. Germline lookup yields CDR1 SGHKS and CDR2 YYEKEE (reference sequence). This CDR3 contains 15 residues. V shed 5 bases, J shed 2 bases, and the junction held 5 bases outside the gene matches. This chain's CDR3 is CASSYRTGTNEKLFF. The CDR3 region has the DNA TGTGCCAGCAGTTACCGGACAGGGACTAATGAAAAACTGTTTTTT.

This clonotype was found many times. V usage is TRBV28 and J usage is TRBJ2-7, with 7 bases that match TRBD1. V dropped 2 bases and J dropped 4; count of bases not matched to a gene: 8. The CDR3 loop spans 15 amino acids. CDR1 and CDR2 from the germline V gene are MDHEN and SYDVKM. CDR3 sequence (DNA): TGTGCCAGCAGTTTAGAGGGGGCAGGCATGTACGAGCAGTACTTC. This encodes CASSLEGAGMYEQYF.

A note on this clonotype: With only one base between it and a far larger clone, this is likely a read error. This CDR3 fails to terminate in the conserved phenylalanine or tryptophan, so it likely reflects a read error. The rearrangement links TRBV7-2 to TRBJ2-5, with TRBD2 as a possible D gene (5 bases). CDR1 SGHTA and CDR2 FQGNSA come from the germline V gene. With 1 base removed from V and 7 bases from J, the gap between germline ends came to 10 bases. This CDR3 is 13 amino acids long. In DNA form, the CDR3 reads TGTGCCAGCAGCTTAGATGTAAGCGGGACCCAGTACTCC. Amino acid sequence: CASSLDVSGTQYS.

This clonotype was detected many times. This chain links TRBV5-6 with TRBJ1-1; the match to TRBD1 covers 9 bases. Germline assignment: CDR1 SGHDT and CDR2 YYEEEE. This CDR3 has 14 residues. The V and J ends lost 4 bases and 6 bases, in that order; junction bases with no gene match: 7. This CDR3 reads CASSPGQGRSEAFF. DNA of the CDR3: TGTGCCAGCAGCCCGGGACAGGGACGATCTGAAGCTTTCTTT. Complete variable domain (other parts from reference TRBV5-6 and TRBJ1-1): DAGVTQSPTHLIKTRGQQVTLRCSPKSGHDTVSWYQQALGQGPQFIFQYYEEEERQRGNFPDRFSGHQFPNYSSELNVNALLLGDSALYLCASSPGQGRSEAFFGQGTRLTVV.

The rearrangement uses TRBV27 and TRBJ1-4; 8 bases map to TRBD1. Germline CDR1 is MNHEY and CDR2 is SMNVEV (reference sequence). CDR3 length equals 15 residues. The V segment lost 1 base and the J segment 7 bases; nucleotides outside the gene matches: 5. The CDR3 sequence is CASSLFRGRFEKLFF. In nucleotides, the CDR3 is TGTGCCAGCAGTTTATTCAGGGGGCGCTTTGAAAAACTGTTTTTT.

The rearrangement links TRBV25-1 to TRBJ2-5, with D hard to call. Germline V gene lookup returns CDR1 MGHDK and CDR2 SYGVNS. The CDR3 consists of 12 residues. Trimming took 8 bases from V and 7 from J, leaving 14 bases between them. CDR3: CASGSKSGTQYF. CDR3 nucleotides: TGTGCCAGCGGCAGTAAATCAGGGACCCAGTACTTC.

This clonotype turned up a few times. The V and J genes are TRBV18 and TRBJ2-7, with a tentative D call TRBD2 (5 bases). Germline V lookup: CDR1 KGHSH, CDR2 LQKENI. Between the trimmed V and J ends, which lost 5 bases and 9 bases, there was a span of 14 bases. The CDR3 covers 12 residues. This chain's CDR3 is CASSGVGDGQYF. CDR3 DNA: TGTGCCAGCTCAGGAGTGGGAGACGGGCAGTACTTC.

This clonotype was found many times. The rearrangement uses TRBV4-2 and TRBJ2-7; 9 nucleotides align to TRBD2. The V gene's germline CDR1 is LGHNA and CDR2 YNFKEQ. The CDR3 runs 16 residues. V was pared by 4 bases and J by 4 bases, with 11 bases of the junction left unmatched. The CDR3 protein is CASSLRASGEGYEQYF. CDR3 bases: TGTGCCAGCAGCCTGCGGGCTAGCGGGGAGGGGTACGAGCAGTACTTC.

This clonotype showed up many times. The chain uses TRBV27 and TRBJ2-5; D is perhaps TRBD2 (6 bases). V was pared by 2 bases and J by 2 bases, with 9 bases between. CDR3 size: 14 residues. Germline loops: CDR1 MNHEY, CDR2 SMNVEV (reference sequence). The CDR3 DNA reads as TGTGCCAGCAGTTTAGGGGGGTCACAAGAGACCCAGTACTTC. Its protein is CASSLGGSQETQYF.